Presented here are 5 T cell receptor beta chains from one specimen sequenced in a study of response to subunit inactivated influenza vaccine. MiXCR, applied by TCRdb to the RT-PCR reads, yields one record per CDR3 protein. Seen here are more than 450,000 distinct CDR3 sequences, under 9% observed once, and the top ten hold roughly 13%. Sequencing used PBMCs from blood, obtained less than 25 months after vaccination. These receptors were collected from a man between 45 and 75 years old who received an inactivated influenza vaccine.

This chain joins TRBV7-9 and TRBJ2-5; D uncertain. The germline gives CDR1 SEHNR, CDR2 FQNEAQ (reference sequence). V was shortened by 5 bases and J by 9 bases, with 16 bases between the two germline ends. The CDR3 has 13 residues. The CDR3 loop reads CASSLDWGGAQYF. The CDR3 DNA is TGTGCCAGCAGCCTTGACTGGGGTGGGGCCCAGTACTTC.

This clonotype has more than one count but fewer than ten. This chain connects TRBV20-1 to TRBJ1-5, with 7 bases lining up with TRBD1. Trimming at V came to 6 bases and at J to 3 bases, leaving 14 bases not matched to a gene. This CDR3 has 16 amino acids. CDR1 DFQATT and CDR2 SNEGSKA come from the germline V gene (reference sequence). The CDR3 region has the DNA TGCAGTGCAATCCCGGGACAGAGCTCTATCAATCAGCCCCAGCATTTT. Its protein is CSAIPGQSSINQPQHF.

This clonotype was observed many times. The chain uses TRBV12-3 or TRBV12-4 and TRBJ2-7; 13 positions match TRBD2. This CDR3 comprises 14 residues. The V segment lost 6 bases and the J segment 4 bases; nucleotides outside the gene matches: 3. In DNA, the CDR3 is TGTGCCAGCAGCCGGGGACTAGCGGGGTACGAGCAGTACTTC. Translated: CASSRGLAGYEQYF.

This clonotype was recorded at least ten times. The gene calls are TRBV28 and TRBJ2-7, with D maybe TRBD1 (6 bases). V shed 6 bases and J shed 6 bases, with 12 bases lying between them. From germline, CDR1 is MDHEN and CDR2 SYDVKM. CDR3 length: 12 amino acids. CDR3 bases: TGTGCCAGCAGCGTAACAGGGTTCGAGCAGTACTTC. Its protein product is CASSVTGFEQYF.

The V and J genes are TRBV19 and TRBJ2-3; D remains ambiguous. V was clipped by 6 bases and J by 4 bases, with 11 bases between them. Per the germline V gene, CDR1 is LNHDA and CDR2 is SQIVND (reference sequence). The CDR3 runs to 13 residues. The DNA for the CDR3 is TGTGCCAGTAGATCCCCCCCCTCAGATACGCAGTATTTT. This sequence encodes CASRSPPSDTQYF.